This T cell receptor beta chain was captured by sequencing in a study of shared T cell receptors in the human thymus. The method was immunoSEQ multiplex PCR; TCRdb's version includes in-frame clones alone and lacks a portion of them. The table has about 380,000 clones, around 93% seen once. The V and J ends lost 6 bases and 0 bases, in that order; junction bases with no gene match: 8. CDR1 and CDR2 (germline): MDHEN, SYDVKM. This CDR3 is 15 amino acids long. Sequencing was done on a sample of thymocytes. The V and J genes are TRBV28 and TRBJ2-7; 7 nucleotides agree with TRBD1. The sequence was collected from a human donor. The CDR3 DNA reads TGTGCCAGCAGCCCTGGGACAGCAAACTCCTACGAGCAGTACTTC. Amino acids: CASSPGTANSYEQYF.